The T cell receptor beta chain described here comes from a study of control samples from healthy donors and cancer patients. Germline V gene lookup returns CDR1 SGHNT and CDR2 YYREEE (reference sequence). J was trimmed by 0 bases and V by 4 bases; bases with no gene match: 17. The CDR3 has 19 residues. Some clones are missing from TCRdb's copy, which holds only in-frame ones; the method was immunoSEQ multiplex PCR. The sample consists of roughly 120,000 clones, over 90% of them appearing once. This clone was recorded once. The rearrangement uses TRBV5-4 and TRBJ2-3; TRBD1 matches 7 bases. Specimen: blood. The TCR was taken from a young man in good health. The CDR3, as DNA: TGTGCCAGCAGCAAGCCGGGACAGAGATCCTATTCTAGCACAGATACGCAGTATTTT. This gives the protein CASSKPGQRSYSSTDTQYF. The variable domain in full, completed from reference TRBV5-4 and TRBJ2-3, reads ETGVTQSPTHLIKTRGQQVTLRCSSQSGHNTVSWYQQALGQGPQFIFQYYREEENGRGNFPPRFSGLQFPNYSSELNVNALELDDSALYLCASSKPGQRSYSSTDTQYFGPGTRLTVL.